The clone carrying this T cell receptor (beta chain) has a handful of counts. Its antigen is unknown. This sample is part of a study of T cell repertoires in cytomegalovirus infection. Overall study: Recently identified HLA-C-restricted CMV epitopes were used, and well-studied HLA-B-restricted CMV epitopes were used as well. Signatures in public TCR beta sequences pointed to both CMV infection and matching HLA type. Whole-study results and caveats: Summed frequency of public TCR beta families distinguished CMV carriers with the relevant HLA. The ex vivo response was dominated by HLA-C-restricted CMV-specific TCR beta clonotypes.

TCRdb itself ran the reads through MiXCR, one entry per CDR3 protein. The sample shows some 310,000 distinct CDR3 sequences, approximately 25% of them seen only once. The CDR3 consists of 15 residues. V was shortened by 1 base and J by 6 bases, with 16 bases between the two germline ends. Germline V gives CDR1 DFQATT, CDR2 SNEGSKA (reference sequence). Specimen: cultured PBMCs, collected from culture after CMV antigen stimulation. V usage is TRBV20-1 and J usage is TRBJ2-1, with D possibly TRBD2 on 7 matching bases. This receptor was identified in a human donor in good health (CMV status not recorded). Some clones in this sample may be carry-over from other donors' samples. DNA for the CDR3: TGCAGTGCTAGAGTAAAGGGAGGGGGAACCAATGAGCAGTTCTTC. Residues: CSARVKGGGTNEQFF.